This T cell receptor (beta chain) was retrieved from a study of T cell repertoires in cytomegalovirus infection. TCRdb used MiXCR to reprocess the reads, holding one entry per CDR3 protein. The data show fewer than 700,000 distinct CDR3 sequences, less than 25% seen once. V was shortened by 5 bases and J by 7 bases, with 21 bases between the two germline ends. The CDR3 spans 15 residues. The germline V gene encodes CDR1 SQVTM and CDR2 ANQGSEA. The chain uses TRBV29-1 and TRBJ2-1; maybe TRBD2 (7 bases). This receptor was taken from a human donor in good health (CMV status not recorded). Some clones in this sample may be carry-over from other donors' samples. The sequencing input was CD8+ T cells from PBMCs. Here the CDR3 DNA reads TGCAGCGTTCCGAAGTCGGGGGGCGCGGGGAATGAGCAGTTCTTC. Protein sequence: CSVPKSGGAGNEQFF.